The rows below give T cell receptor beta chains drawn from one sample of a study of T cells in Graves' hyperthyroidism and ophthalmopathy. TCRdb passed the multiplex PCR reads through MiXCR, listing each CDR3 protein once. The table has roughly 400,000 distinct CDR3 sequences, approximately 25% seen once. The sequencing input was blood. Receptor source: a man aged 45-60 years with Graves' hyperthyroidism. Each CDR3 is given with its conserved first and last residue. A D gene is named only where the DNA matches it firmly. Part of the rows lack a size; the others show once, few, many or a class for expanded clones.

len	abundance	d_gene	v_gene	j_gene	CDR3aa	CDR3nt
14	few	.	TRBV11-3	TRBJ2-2	CASSRAAAGGELFF	TGTGCCAGCAGCCGAGCAGCCGCCGGCGGGGAGCTGTTTTTT
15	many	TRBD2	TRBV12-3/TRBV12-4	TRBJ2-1	CASSITSENYNEQFF	TGTGCCAGCAGTATAACTAGCGAGAACTACAATGAGCAGTTCTTC
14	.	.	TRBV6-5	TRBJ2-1	CASSYSVSYNEQFF	TGTGCCAGCAGTTACTCTGTGTCCTACAATGAGCAGTTCTTC
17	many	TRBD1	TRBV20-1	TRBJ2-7	CSARDLTGAVTSYEQYF	TGCAGTGCTAGAGACCTCACAGGGGCGGTGACCTCCTACGAGCAGTACTTC
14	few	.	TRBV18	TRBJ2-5	CASSPRAPGETQYF	TGTGCCAGCTCACCCCGCGCCCCGGGGGAGACCCAGTACTTC
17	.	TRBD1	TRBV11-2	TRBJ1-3	CASRHAGTGNSGNTIYF	TGTGCCAGCAGACACGCCGGGACAGGCAACTCTGGAAACACCATATATTTT
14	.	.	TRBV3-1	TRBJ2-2	CASSQVGITGELFF	TGTGCCAGCAGCCAAGTCGGAATTACCGGGGAGCTGTTTTTT
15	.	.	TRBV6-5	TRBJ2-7	CASSYSLHRPYEQYF	TGTGCCAGCAGTTACTCTCTACATCGCCCCTACGAGCAGTACTTC
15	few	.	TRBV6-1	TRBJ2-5	CASRRYPDSQETQYF	TGTGCCAGCAGAAGGTATCCGGACAGCCAAGAGACCCAGTACTTC
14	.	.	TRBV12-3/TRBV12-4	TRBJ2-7	CASKDSTYSYEQYF	TGTGCCAGCAAGGACAGCACCTACTCCTACGAGCAGTACTTC
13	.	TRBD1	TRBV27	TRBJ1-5	CASGDSRKWPQHF	TGTGCCAGCGGGGACAGTCGGAAGTGGCCCCAGCATTTT
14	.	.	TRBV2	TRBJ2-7	CASRGTVRPYEQYF	TGTGCCAGCAGGGGGACCGTTCGACCCTACGAGCAGTACTTC
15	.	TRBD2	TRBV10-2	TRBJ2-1	CASRLSGGSYNEQFF	TGCGCCAGCAGGCTCAGCGGGGGCTCCTACAATGAGCAGTTCTTC
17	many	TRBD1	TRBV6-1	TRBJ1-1	CASSEWGTGLMNTEAFF	TGTGCCAGCAGTGAATGGGGGACAGGGTTGATGAACACTGAAGCTTTCTTT
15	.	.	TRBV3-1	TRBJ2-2	CASSPRTVNTGELFF	TGTGCCAGCAGCCCGAGGACGGTGAACACCGGGGAGCTGTTTTTT
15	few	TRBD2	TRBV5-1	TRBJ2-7	CASSLEAGARYEQYF	TGCGCCAGCAGCTTGGAGGCGGGAGCAAGGTACGAGCAGTACTTC
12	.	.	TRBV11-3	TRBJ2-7	CASSLDGAEQYF	TGTGCCAGCAGCTTAGATGGGGCCGAGCAGTACTTC
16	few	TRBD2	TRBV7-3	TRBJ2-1	CASSPQGAGVGNEQFF	TGTGCCAGCAGCCCCCAAGGGGCGGGAGTTGGAAATGAGCAGTTCTTC
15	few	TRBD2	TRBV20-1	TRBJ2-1	CSARLGLAANNEQFF	TGCAGTGCTAGGTTGGGACTAGCGGCGAACAATGAGCAGTTCTTC
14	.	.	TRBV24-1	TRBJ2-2	CATTSRGAPGELFF	TGTGCCACCACTTCCAGGGGTGCGCCCGGGGAGCTGTTTTTT
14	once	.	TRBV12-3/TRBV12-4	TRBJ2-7	CASSLTGYSYEQYF	TGTGCCAGCAGTTTAACAGGCTATTCCTACGAGCAGTACTTC
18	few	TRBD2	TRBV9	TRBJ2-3	CASSPRGRLAGFTDTQYF	TGTGCCAGCAGCCCGAGGGGGAGGCTAGCGGGATTCACAGATACGCAGTATTTT
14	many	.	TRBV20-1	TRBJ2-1	CSARDPVGYNEQFF	TGCAGTGCTAGAGATCCAGTTGGCTACAATGAGCAGTTCTTC
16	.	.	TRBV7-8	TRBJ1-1	CASSLGSRKVNTEAFF	TGTGCCAGCAGCTTAGGTTCACGGAAAGTGAACACTGAAGCTTTCTTT
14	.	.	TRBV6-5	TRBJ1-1	CASSYLGGDTEAFF	TGTGCCAGCAGTTATCTGGGAGGAGACACTGAAGCTTTCTTT
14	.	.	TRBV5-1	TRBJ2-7	CASSRDGTSYEQYF	TGCGCCAGCAGCCGGGACGGAACCTCCTACGAGCAGTACTTC
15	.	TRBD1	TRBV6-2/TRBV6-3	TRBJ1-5	CASSYGQGKGQPQHF	TGTGCCAGCAGTTATGGACAGGGTAAGGGCCAGCCCCAGCATTTT
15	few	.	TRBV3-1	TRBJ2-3	CASSQDSWLTDTQYF	TGTGCCAGCAGCCAAGATTCATGGCTCACAGATACGCAGTATTTT
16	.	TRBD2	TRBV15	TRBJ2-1	CATSIPGLTGLNEQFF	TGTGCCACCAGCATACCGGGACTAACGGGACTCAATGAGCAGTTCTTC
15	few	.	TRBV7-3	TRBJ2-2	CASSLGQGMAGELFF	TGTGCCAGCAGCTTAGGGCAGGGGATGGCCGGGGAGCTGTTTTTT
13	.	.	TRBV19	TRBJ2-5	CASSISYQETQYF	TGTGCCAGTAGTATTTCGTACCAAGAGACCCAGTACTTC
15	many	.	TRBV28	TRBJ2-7	CASSPRLVRSYEQYF	TGTGCCAGCAGCCCTAGACTAGTGAGGAGCTACGAGCAGTACTTC
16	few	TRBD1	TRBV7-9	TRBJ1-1	CASSPYMGQGITEAFF	TGTGCCAGCAGCCCCTACATGGGACAGGGTATCACTGAAGCTTTCTTT
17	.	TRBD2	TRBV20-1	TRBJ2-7	CSAKPRTSGSYSYGQYF	TGCAGTGCTAAACCTCGGACTAGCGGGAGTTATTCCTACGGGCAGTACTTC
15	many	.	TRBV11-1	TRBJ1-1	CASSLALGRNTEAFF	TGTGCCAGCAGCTTAGCGCTGGGGAGGAACACTGAAGCTTTCTTT
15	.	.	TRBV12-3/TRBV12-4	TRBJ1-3	CASSLVPGVGNTIYF	TGTGCCAGCAGTTTAGTCCCAGGGGTCGGAAACACCATATATTTT
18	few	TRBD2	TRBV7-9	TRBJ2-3	CASSSGRRAGCSTDTQYF	TGTGCCAGCAGCTCCGGGAGGCGAGCGGGGTGCAGCACAGATACGCAGTATTTT
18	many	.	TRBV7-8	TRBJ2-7	CASSYRVRGQETPGEQYF	TGTGCCAGCAGCTACAGGGTCAGGGGTCAGGAGACCCCTGGCGAGCAGTACTTC
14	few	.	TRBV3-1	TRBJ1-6	CASSRGEVNSPLHF	TGTGCCAGCAGCCGAGGGGAAGTTAATTCACCCCTCCACTTT
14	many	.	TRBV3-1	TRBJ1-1	CASSQPGFSTEAFF	TGTGCCAGCAGCCAACCGGGGTTTAGCACTGAAGCTTTCTTT
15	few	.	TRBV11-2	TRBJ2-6	CASSPIRSGANVLTF	TGTGCCAGCAGCCCAATCCGCTCTGGGGCCAACGTCCTGACTTTC
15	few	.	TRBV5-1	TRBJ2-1	CASSLSTHSYNEQFF	TGCGCCAGCAGCTTGTCGACTCACTCCTACAATGAGCAGTTCTTC
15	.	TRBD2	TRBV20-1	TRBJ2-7	CSAEGLADSSYEQYF	TGCAGCGCCGAGGGACTAGCGGACAGCTCCTACGAGCAGTACTTC
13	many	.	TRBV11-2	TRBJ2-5	CASSPHIAETQYF	TGTGCCAGCAGCCCCCATATCGCCGAGACCCAGTACTTC
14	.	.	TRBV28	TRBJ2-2	CASSLRHDTGELFF	TGTGCCAGCAGTTTAAGACACGACACCGGGGAGCTGTTTTTT
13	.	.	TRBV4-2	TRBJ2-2	CASSQEVLPELFF	TGTGCCAGCAGCCAAGAAGTCCTTCCGGAGCTGTTTTTT